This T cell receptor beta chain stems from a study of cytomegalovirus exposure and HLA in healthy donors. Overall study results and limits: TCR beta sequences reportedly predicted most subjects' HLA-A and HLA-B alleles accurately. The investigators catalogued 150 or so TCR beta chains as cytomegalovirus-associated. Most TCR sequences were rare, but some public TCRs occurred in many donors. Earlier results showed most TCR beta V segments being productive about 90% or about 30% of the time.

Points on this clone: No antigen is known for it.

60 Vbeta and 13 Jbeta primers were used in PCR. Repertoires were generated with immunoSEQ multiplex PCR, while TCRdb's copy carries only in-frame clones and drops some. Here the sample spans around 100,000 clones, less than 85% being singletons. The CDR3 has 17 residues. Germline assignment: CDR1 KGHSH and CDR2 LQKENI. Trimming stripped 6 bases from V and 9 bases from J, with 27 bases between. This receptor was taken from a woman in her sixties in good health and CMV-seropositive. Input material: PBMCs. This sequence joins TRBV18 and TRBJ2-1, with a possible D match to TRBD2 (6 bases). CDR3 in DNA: TGTGCCAGCTCCGTAACTGTTCGGAGCAACGTCGGGGGTGAGCAGTTCTTC. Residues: CASSVTVRSNVGGEQFF.